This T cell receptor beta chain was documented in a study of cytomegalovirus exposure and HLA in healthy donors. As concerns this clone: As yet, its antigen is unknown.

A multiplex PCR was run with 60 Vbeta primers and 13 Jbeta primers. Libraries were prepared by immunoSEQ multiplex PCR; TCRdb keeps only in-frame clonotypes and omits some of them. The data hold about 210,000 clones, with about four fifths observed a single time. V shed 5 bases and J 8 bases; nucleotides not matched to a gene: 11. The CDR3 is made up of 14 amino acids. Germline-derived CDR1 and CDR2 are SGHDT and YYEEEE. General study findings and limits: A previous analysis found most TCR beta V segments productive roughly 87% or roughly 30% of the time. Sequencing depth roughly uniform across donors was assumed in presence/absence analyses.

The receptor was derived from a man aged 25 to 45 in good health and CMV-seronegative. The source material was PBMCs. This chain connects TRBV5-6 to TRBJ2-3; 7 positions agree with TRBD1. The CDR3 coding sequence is TGTGCCAGCAGATCAAGGACAGGCGTGGGTACGCAGTATTTT. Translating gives CASRSRTGVGTQYF. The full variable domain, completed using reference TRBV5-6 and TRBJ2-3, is DAGVTQSPTHLIKTRGQQVTLRCSPKSGHDTVSWYQQALGQGPQFIFQYYEEEERQRGNFPDRFSGHQFPNYSSELNVNALLLGDSALYLCASRSRTGVGTQYFGPGTRLTVL.